A selection of T cell receptor beta chains follows, all from one sample in a study of control samples from healthy donors and cancer patients. The data were produced by immunoSEQ multiplex PCR, yet TCRdb's version contains in-frame clones alone and is incomplete. The data hold under 450,000 clones, with over 75% observed a single time. The sample comprised PBMCs. These receptors were taken from a middle-aged man with head and neck cancer. CDR3s include the opening cysteine and the closing phenylalanine or tryptophan. The order of the fields is J gene, D gene, clone size, V gene, CDR3 protein, CDR3 DNA. D genes are given only for firm matches. Size is omitted from some rows. Given values are once, few, many or a class for expanded clones.

j_call: TRBJ1-1; d_call: NA; clone_size: NA; v_call: TRBV28; cdr3_aa: CASSGEGVLAEAFF; cdr3_nt: TGTGCCAGCAGCGGGGAGGGGGTCTTGGCTGAAGCTTTCTTT
j_call: TRBJ2-6; d_call: NA; clone_size: NA; v_call: TRBV9; cdr3_aa: CASSVTAVTGANVLTF; cdr3_nt: TGTGCCAGCAGCGTAACCGCGGTGACTGGGGCCAACGTCCTGACTTTC
j_call: TRBJ2-3; d_call: NA; clone_size: NA; v_call: TRBV5-4; cdr3_aa: CASSLEVRSTDTQYF; cdr3_nt: TGTGCCAGCAGCTTGGAGGTCCGTAGCACAGATACGCAGTATTTT
j_call: TRBJ2-5; d_call: NA; clone_size: NA; v_call: TRBV14; cdr3_aa: CASSHPGPQRTQYF; cdr3_nt: TGTGCCAGCAGCCATCCGGGCCCCCAGAGGACCCAGTACTTC
j_call: TRBJ1-1; d_call: NA; clone_size: NA; v_call: TRBV5-1; cdr3_aa: CASSLDSEAFF; cdr3_nt: TGCGCCAGCAGCTTGGACAGTGAAGCTTTCTTT
j_call: TRBJ1-1; d_call: NA; clone_size: NA; v_call: TRBV9; cdr3_aa: CASSPQPGVAEAFF; cdr3_nt: TGTGCCAGCAGCCCACAACCAGGGGTCGCTGAAGCTTTCTTT
j_call: TRBJ1-1; d_call: NA; clone_size: few; v_call: TRBV6-4; cdr3_aa: CASRMTEGTGEAFF; cdr3_nt: TGTGCCAGCAGAATGACCGAGGGAACTGGTGAAGCTTTCTTT
j_call: TRBJ2-7; d_call: NA; clone_size: NA; v_call: TRBV14; cdr3_aa: CASSQESAREQYF; cdr3_nt: TGTGCCAGCAGCCAAGAATCGGCGCGAGAGCAGTACTTC
j_call: TRBJ1-2; d_call: NA; clone_size: NA; v_call: TRBV5-1; cdr3_aa: CASSPIQGSGYGYTF; cdr3_nt: TGCGCCAGCAGCCCCATACAGGGATCGGGATATGGCTACACCTTC
j_call: TRBJ1-1; d_call: NA; clone_size: NA; v_call: TRBV16; cdr3_aa: CASSQSGGNTEAFF; cdr3_nt: TGTGCCAGCAGCCAATCAGGCGGAAACACTGAAGCTTTCTTT
j_call: TRBJ2-7; d_call: TRBD1; clone_size: NA; v_call: TRBV5-1; cdr3_aa: CASSLALAGGEQYF; cdr3_nt: TGCGCCAGCAGCTTGGCCCTGGCAGGGGGCGAGCAGTACTTC
j_call: TRBJ2-1; d_call: TRBD2; clone_size: NA; v_call: TRBV29-1; cdr3_aa: CSYLRREGNEQFF; cdr3_nt: TGCAGCTACTTAAGGAGGGAGGGCAATGAGCAGTTCTTC
j_call: TRBJ2-3; d_call: TRBD2; clone_size: once; v_call: TRBV6-2/TRBV6-3; cdr3_aa: CASSFGLAGGLTDTQYF; cdr3_nt: TGTGCCAGCAGCTTTGGACTAGCGGGGGGTTTAACAGATACGCAGTATTTT
j_call: TRBJ2-5; d_call: TRBD2; clone_size: NA; v_call: TRBV7-2; cdr3_aa: CASSLATSGSRKTQYF; cdr3_nt: TGTGCCAGCAGCTTAGCCACTAGCGGGAGTCGAAAGACCCAGTACTTC
j_call: TRBJ2-1; d_call: NA; clone_size: once; v_call: TRBV19; cdr3_aa: CASRGAGGYNEQFF; cdr3_nt: TGTGCCAGTAGGGGGGCCGGGGGGTACAATGAGCAGTTCTTC
j_call: TRBJ2-3; d_call: NA; clone_size: NA; v_call: TRBV10-3; cdr3_aa: CATRGGLSTDTQYF; cdr3_nt: TGTGCCACCCGCGGGGGCCTTTCCACAGATACGCAGTATTTT
j_call: TRBJ2-3; d_call: TRBD1; clone_size: NA; v_call: TRBV11-3; cdr3_aa: CASSPARDRGDTQYF; cdr3_nt: TGTGCCAGCAGCCCAGCCCGGGACAGGGGGGATACGCAGTATTTT
j_call: TRBJ2-1; d_call: NA; clone_size: NA; v_call: TRBV28; cdr3_aa: CASSLSRGPYNEQFF; cdr3_nt: TGTGCCAGCAGTTTATCACGGGGGCCCTACAATGAGCAGTTCTTC
j_call: TRBJ2-1; d_call: NA; clone_size: NA; v_call: TRBV5-6; cdr3_aa: CASSLWAPGTYNEQFF; cdr3_nt: TGTGCCAGCAGCCTATGGGCGCCAGGGACCTACAATGAGCAGTTCTTC
j_call: TRBJ2-5; d_call: NA; clone_size: NA; v_call: TRBV9; cdr3_aa: CASSLGLALQETQYF; cdr3_nt: TGTGCCAGCAGCTTAGGACTCGCCCTACAAGAGACCCAGTACTTC
j_call: TRBJ1-5; d_call: NA; clone_size: NA; v_call: TRBV6-6; cdr3_aa: CASSLGQQYSNQPQHF; cdr3_nt: TGTGCCAGCAGTTTAGGACAGCAATATAGCAATCAGCCCCAGCATTTT
j_call: TRBJ1-3; d_call: NA; clone_size: NA; v_call: TRBV11-2; cdr3_aa: CASSPGPTSGNTIYF; cdr3_nt: TGTGCCAGCAGCCCCGGACCGACCTCTGGAAACACCATATATTTT
j_call: TRBJ1-4; d_call: NA; clone_size: NA; v_call: TRBV5-6; cdr3_aa: CASSLGQTTNEKLFF; cdr3_nt: TGTGCCAGCAGCTTAGGACAGACTACTAATGAAAAACTGTTTTTT
j_call: TRBJ1-6; d_call: TRBD1; clone_size: NA; v_call: TRBV19; cdr3_aa: CASSIAGGGSPLHF; cdr3_nt: TGTGCCAGTAGTATAGCAGGGGGAGGATCACCCCTCCACTTT
j_call: TRBJ1-1; d_call: NA; clone_size: few; v_call: TRBV5-1; cdr3_aa: CASSFTANTEAFF; cdr3_nt: TGCGCCAGCAGCTTTACGGCGAACACTGAAGCTTTCTTT
j_call: TRBJ2-5; d_call: TRBD1; clone_size: NA; v_call: TRBV25-1; cdr3_aa: CASRQGARETQYF; cdr3_nt: TGTGCCAGCAGGCAGGGGGCGCGGGAGACCCAGTACTTC
j_call: TRBJ2-1; d_call: NA; clone_size: NA; v_call: TRBV5-4; cdr3_aa: CASSLGAGLNNEQFF; cdr3_nt: TGTGCCAGCAGCTTGGGGGCAGGGTTGAACAACGAGCAGTTCTTC
j_call: TRBJ1-1; d_call: NA; clone_size: NA; v_call: TRBV11-1; cdr3_aa: CASSSHYRTEAFF; cdr3_nt: TGTGCCAGCAGCTCCCACTATCGTACTGAAGCTTTCTTT
j_call: TRBJ2-3; d_call: NA; clone_size: once; v_call: TRBV28; cdr3_aa: CASSLGNLGTDTQYF; cdr3_nt: TGTGCCAGCAGTTTGGGCAACCTGGGGACAGATACGCAGTATTTT
j_call: TRBJ1-3; d_call: TRBD1; clone_size: NA; v_call: TRBV20-1; cdr3_aa: CSASWDRGSGNTIYF; cdr3_nt: TGCAGTGCTAGTTGGGACAGGGGCTCTGGAAACACCATATATTTT
j_call: TRBJ1-4; d_call: NA; clone_size: NA; v_call: TRBV4-1; cdr3_aa: CASSQVTGIIPSLANEKLFF; cdr3_nt: TGCGCCAGCAGCCAAGTCACAGGGATCATCCCTTCTCTTGCTAATGAAAAACTGTTTTTT